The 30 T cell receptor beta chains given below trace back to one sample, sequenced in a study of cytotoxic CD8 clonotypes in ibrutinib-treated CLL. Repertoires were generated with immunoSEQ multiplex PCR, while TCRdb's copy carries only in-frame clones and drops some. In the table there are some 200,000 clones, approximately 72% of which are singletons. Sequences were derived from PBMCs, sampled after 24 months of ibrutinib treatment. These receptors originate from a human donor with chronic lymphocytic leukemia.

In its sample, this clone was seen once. DNA for the CDR3: TGTGCCAGCAGCGTAGAAGGGGCCGACATTCAGTACTTC. Translating it yields CASSVEGADIQYF. J is TRBJ2-4 and V is TRBV9; the D gene is possibly TRBD1 (5 bases). The V end lost 0 bases, the J end lost 8 bases, and 9 bases lay between the germline ends. The CDR3 spans 13 residues. The germline V gene has CDR1 SGDLS and CDR2 YYNGEE.

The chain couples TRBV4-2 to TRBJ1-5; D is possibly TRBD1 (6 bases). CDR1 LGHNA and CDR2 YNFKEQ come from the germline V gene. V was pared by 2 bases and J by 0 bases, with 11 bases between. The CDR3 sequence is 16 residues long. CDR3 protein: CASSQRTAYSNQPQHF. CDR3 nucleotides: TGTGCCAGCAGCCAAAGGACAGCTTATAGCAATCAGCCCCAGCATTTT.

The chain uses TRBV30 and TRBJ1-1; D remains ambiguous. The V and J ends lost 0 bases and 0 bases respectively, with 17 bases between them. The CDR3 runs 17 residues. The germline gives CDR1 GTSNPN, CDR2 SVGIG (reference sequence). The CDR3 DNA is TGTGCCTGGAGTGTACTCTTCCAACGGGCCTTGAACACTGAAGCTTTCTTT. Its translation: CAWSVLFQRALNTEAFF.

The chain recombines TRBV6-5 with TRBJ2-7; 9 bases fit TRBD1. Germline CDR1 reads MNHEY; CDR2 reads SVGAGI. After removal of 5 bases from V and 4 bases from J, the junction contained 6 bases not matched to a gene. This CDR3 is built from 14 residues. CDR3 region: CASSARTGAYEQYF. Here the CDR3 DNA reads TGTGCCAGCAGTGCCAGGACAGGGGCTTACGAGCAGTACTTC.

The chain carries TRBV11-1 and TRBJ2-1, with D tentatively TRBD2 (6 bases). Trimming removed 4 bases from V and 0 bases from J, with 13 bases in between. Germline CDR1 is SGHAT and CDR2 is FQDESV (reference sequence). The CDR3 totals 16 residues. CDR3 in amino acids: CASSYSGTGSYNEQFF. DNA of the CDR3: TGTGCCAGCAGCTACTCCGGGACTGGCTCCTACAATGAGCAGTTCTTC.

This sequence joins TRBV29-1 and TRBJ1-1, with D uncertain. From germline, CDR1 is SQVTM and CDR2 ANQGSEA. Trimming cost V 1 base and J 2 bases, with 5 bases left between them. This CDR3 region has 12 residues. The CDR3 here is CSVEGLNTEAFF. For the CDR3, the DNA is TGCAGCGTTGAAGGACTTAACACTGAAGCTTTCTTT. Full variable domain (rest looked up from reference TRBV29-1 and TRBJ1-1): SAVISQKPSRDICQRGTSLTIQCQVDSQVTMMFWYRQQPGQSLTLIATANQGSEATYESGFVIDKFPISRPNLTFSTLTVSNMSPEDSSIYLCSVEGLNTEAFFGQGTRLTVV.

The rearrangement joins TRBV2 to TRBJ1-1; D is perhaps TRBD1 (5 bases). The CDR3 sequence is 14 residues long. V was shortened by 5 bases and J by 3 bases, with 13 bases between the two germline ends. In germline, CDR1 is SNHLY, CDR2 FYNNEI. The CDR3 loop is CASSSYQGDTEAFF. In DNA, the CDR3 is TGTGCCAGCAGTTCGTATCAGGGTGACACTGAAGCTTTCTTT. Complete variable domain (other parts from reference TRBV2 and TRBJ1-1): EPEVTQTPSHQVTQMGQEVILRCVPISNHLYFYWYRQILGQKVEFLVSFYNNEISEKSEIFDDQFSVERPDGSNFTLKIRSTKLEDSAMYFCASSSYQGDTEAFFGQGTRLTVV.

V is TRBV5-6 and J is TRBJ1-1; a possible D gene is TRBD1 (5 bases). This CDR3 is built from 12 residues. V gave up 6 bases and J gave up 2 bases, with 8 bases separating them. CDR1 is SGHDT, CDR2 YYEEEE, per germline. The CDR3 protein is CASKGINTEAFF. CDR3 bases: TGTGCCAGCAAGGGGATAAACACTGAAGCTTTCTTT.

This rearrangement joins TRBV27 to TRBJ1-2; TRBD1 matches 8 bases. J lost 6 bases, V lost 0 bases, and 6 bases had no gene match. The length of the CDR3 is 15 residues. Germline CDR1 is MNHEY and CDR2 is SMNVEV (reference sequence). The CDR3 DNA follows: TGTGCCAGCAGTTTATCACAGGGACAGGTGAATGGCTACACCTTC. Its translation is CASSLSQGQVNGYTF.

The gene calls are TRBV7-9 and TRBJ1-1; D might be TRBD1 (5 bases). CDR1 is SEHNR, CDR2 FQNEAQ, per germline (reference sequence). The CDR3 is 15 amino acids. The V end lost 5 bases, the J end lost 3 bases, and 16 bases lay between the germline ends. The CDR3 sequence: CASSPGGISDTEAFF. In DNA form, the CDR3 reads TGTGCCAGCAGCCCCGGGGGGATATCGGACACTGAAGCTTTCTTT.

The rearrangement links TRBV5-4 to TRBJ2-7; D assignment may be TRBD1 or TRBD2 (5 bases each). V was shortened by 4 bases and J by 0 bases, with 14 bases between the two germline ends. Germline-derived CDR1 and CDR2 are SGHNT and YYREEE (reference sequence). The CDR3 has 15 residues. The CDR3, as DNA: TGTGCCAGCAGCAACCGGGCAGGGAGCTCCTACGAGCAGTACTTC. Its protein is CASSNRAGSSYEQYF.

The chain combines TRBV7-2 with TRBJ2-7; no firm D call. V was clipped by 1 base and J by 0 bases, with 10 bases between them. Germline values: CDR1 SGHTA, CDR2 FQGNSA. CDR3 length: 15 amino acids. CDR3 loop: CASSLVKAYSYEQYF. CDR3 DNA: TGTGCCAGCAGCTTAGTCAAGGCCTACTCCTACGAGCAGTACTTC.

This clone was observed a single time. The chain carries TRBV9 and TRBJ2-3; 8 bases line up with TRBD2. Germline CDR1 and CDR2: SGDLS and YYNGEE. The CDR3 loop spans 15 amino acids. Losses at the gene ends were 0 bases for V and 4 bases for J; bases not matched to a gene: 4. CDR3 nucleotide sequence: TGTGCCAGCAGCGTAGAAGCGGGAGAGGCAGATACGCAGTATTTT. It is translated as CASSVEAGEADTQYF. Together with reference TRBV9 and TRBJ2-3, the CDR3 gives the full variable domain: DSGVTQTPKHLITATGQRVTLRCSPRSGDLSVYWYQQSLDQGLQFLIQYYNGEERAKGNILERFSAQQFPDLHSELNLSSLELGDSALYFCASSVEAGEADTQYFGPGTRLTVL.

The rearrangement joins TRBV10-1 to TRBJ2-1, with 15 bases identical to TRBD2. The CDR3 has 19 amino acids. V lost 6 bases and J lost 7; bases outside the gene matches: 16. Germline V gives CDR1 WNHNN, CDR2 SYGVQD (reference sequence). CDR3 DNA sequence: TGCGCCAGCAGGCCGAAAGGACTAGCGGGAGGGGAGGGAAGTAATGAGCAGTTCTTC. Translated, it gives CASRPKGLAGGEGSNEQFF.

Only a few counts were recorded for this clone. The CDR3 nucleotides read TGCAGCGTTGAAGGGGGTTTTGGTAGGGGCACTGAAGCTTTCTTT. It codes for CSVEGGFGRGTEAFF. This chain links TRBV29-1 with TRBJ1-1; D may be TRBD1 (5 bases). The CDR3 consists of 15 residues. Looked up from germline, CDR1 is SQVTM and CDR2 is ANQGSEA. V shed 1 base and J shed 4 bases, with 16 bases lying between them.

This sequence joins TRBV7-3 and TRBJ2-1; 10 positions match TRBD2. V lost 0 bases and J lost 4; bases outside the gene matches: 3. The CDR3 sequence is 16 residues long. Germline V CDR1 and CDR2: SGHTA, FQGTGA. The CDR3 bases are TGTGCCAGCAGCTTAACTCTAGCGGGAGAGTACAATGAGCAGTTCTTC. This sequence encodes CASSLTLAGEYNEQFF.

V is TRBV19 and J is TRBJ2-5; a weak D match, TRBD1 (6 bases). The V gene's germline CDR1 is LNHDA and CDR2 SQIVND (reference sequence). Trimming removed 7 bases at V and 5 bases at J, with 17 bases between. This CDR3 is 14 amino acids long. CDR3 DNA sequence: TGTGCCAGTACCGGGACACCTCCATGGGAGACCCAGTACTTC. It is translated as CASTGTPPWETQYF. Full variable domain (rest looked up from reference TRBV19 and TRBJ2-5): DGGITQSPKYLFRKEGQNVTLSCEQNLNHDAMYWYRQDPGQGLRLIYYSQIVNDFQKGDIAEGYSVSREKKESFPLTVTSAQKNPTAFYLCASTGTPPWETQYFGPGTRLLVL.

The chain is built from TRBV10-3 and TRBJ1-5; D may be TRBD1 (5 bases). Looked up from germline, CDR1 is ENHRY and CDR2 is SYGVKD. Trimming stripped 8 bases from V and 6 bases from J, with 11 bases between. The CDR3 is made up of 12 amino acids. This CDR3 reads CAIGGVSQPQHF. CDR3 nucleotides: TGTGCCATCGGGGGGGTTAGTCAGCCCCAGCATTTT.

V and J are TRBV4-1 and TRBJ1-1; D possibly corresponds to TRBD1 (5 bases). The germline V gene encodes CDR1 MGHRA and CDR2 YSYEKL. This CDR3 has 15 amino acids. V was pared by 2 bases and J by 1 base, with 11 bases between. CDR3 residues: CASSQRGLPNTEAFF. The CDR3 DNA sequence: TGCGCCAGCAGCCAAAGGGGACTGCCGAACACTGAAGCTTTCTTT.

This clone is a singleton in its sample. CDR3 coding DNA: TGTGCCAGCAGAGGGACAGGGTACCAAGAGACCCAGTACTTC. Its translation is CASRGTGYQETQYF. The rearrangement links TRBV2 to TRBJ2-5, with 9 bases that match TRBD1. Trimming removed 6 bases from V and 0 bases from J; junction bases left unmatched: 2. Germline V lookup: CDR1 SNHLY, CDR2 FYNNEI. The CDR3 has 14 residues.

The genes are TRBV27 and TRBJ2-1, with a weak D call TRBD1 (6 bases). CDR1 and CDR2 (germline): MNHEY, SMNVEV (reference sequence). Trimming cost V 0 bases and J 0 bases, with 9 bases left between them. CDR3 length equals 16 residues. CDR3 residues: CASSLSRGSSYNEQFF. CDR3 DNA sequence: TGTGCCAGCAGTTTATCAAGGGGGAGCTCCTACAATGAGCAGTTCTTC.

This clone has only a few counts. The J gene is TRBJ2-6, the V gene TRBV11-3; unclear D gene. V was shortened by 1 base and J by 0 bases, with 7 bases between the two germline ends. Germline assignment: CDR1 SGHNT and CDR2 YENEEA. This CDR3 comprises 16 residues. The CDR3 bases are TGTGCCAGCAGCTTAGGACGGAGCTCTGGGGCCAACGTCCTGACTTTC. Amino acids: CASSLGRSSGANVLTF.

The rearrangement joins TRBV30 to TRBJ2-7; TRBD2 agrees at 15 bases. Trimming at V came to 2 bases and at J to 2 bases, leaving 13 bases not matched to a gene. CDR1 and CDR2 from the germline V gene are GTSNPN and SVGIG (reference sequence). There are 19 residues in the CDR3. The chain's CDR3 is CAWSKAAGLAGGWTYEQYF. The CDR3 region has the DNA TGTGCCTGGAGTAAGGCGGCGGGACTAGCGGGAGGTTGGACCTACGAGCAGTACTTC.

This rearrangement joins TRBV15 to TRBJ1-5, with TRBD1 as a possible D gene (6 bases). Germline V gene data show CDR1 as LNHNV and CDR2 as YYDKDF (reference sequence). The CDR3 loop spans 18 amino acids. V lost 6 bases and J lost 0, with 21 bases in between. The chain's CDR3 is CATSLETGRFYSNQPQHF. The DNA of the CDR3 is TGTGCCACCAGTTTGGAGACAGGCAGATTTTATAGCAATCAGCCCCAGCATTTT.

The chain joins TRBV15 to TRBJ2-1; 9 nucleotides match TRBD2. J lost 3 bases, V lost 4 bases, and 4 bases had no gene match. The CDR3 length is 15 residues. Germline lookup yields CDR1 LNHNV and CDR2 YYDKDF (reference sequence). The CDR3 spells CATSTSGAIYNEQFF. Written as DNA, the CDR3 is TGTGCCACCAGCACTAGCGGGGCGATCTACAATGAGCAGTTCTTC.

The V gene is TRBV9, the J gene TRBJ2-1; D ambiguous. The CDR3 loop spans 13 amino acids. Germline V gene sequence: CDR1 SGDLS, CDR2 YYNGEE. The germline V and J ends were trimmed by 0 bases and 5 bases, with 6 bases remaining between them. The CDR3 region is CASSVVNNNEQFF. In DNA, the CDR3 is TGTGCCAGCAGCGTAGTAAATAACAATGAGCAGTTCTTC.

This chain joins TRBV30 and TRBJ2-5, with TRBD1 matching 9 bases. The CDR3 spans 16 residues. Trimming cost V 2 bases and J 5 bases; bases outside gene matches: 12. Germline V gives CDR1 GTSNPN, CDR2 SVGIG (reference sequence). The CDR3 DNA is TGTGCCTGGAGTAGAACTTGGGACAGGGCTGAGGAGACCCAGTACTTC. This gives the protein CAWSRTWDRAEETQYF.

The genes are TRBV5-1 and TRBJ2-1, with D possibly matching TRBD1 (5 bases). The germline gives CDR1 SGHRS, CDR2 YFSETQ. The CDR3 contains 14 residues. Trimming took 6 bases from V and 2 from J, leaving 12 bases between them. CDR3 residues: CASKGLSTYNEQFF. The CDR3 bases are TGCGCCAGCAAGGGGCTGTCAACCTACAATGAGCAGTTCTTC.

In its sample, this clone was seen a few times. Here the CDR3 reads CASPSGTAQYF. In nucleotides, the CDR3 is TGTGCCAGCCCTAGCGGGACGGCGCAGTACTTC. The rearrangement uses TRBV2 and TRBJ2-7; 9 positions agree with TRBD2. In germline, CDR1 is SNHLY, CDR2 FYNNEI. The CDR3 loop spans 11 amino acids. The junction had 5 bases not matched to a gene; V was cut back by 8 bases and J by 9 bases.

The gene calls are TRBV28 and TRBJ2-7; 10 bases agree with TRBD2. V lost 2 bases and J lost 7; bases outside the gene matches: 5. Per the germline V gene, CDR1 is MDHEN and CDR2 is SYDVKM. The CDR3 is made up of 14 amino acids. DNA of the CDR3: TGTGCCAGCAGTTTAGGGCTAGCGGGAGTTGAGCAGTACTTC. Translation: CASSLGLAGVEQYF.